These 22 T cell receptor beta chains were all obtained from the same sample, sequenced in a study of T-cell reconstitution after alpha-beta-depleted transplantation in children. Preparation of the TCRbeta library was carried out with unique molecular identifiers. TCRdb re-called the PCR reads with MiXCR, one entry per CDR3 protein. The sample consists of approximately 350,000 distinct CDR3 sequences, approximately 10% of them appearing once. The material was PBMCs from the stem cell graft donor, obtained from the stem cell graft. The receptors shown here come from a human donor who donated a stem cell graft to a child with acute lymphoblastic leukemia.

This clonotype has ten or more counts. The chain uses TRBV28 and TRBJ2-4; D remains ambiguous. CDR1 is MDHEN, CDR2 SYDVKM, per germline. Trimming removed 6 bases from V and 0 bases from J, with 12 bases in between. The CDR3 runs 15 residues. The CDR3 DNA reads as TGTGCCAGCAGCCGTAAGGTCGTAGCCAAAAACATTCAGTACTTC. It is translated as CASSRKVVAKNIQYF. Variable domain in full (rest from reference TRBV28 and TRBJ2-4): DVKVTQSSRYLVKRTGEKVFLECVQDMDHENMFWYRQDPGLGLRLIYFSYDVKMKEKGDIPEGYSVSREKKERFSLILESASTNQTSMYLCASSRKVVAKNIQYFGAGTRLSVL.

The gene calls are TRBV3-1 and TRBJ2-5, with 13 bases fitting TRBD2. Trimming removed 4 bases from V and 3 bases from J; junction bases left unmatched: 8. This CDR3 spans 17 amino acids. Germline loops: CDR1 LGHDT, CDR2 YNNKEL (reference sequence). The chain's CDR3 is CASSPRTSGRGEETQYF. The CDR3 DNA follows: TGTGCCAGCAGCCCCCGGACTAGCGGGAGAGGGGAAGAGACCCAGTACTTC.

J is TRBJ2-1 and V is TRBV7-2; D assignment may be TRBD1 or TRBD2 (7 bases each). V shed 5 bases and J shed 4 bases, with 18 bases lying between them. Germline V gives CDR1 SGHTA, CDR2 FQGNSA. This CDR3 is built from 16 residues. The CDR3 spells CASSQRDSPLYNEQFF. CDR3 DNA: TGTGCCAGCAGCCAGCGGGACAGCCCCTTATACAATGAGCAGTTCTTC.

This chain uses TRBV20-1 with TRBJ2-5; D may be TRBD2 (5 bases). Germline CDR1 is DFQATT and CDR2 is SNEGSKA (reference sequence). The CDR3 loop spans 14 amino acids. V lost 8 bases, J lost 2 bases, and 18 bases lay in between. CDR3 in amino acids: CSSVSIQRQETQYF. The CDR3 DNA is TGCAGTTCTGTGTCCATCCAGCGGCAAGAGACCCAGTACTTC.

There are many counts of this clonotype. The genes are TRBV6-2 or TRBV6-3 and TRBJ2-7; 11 bases match TRBD1. Germline-derived CDR1 and CDR2 are MNHEY and SVGEGT. This CDR3 has 14 residues. Trimming cost V 4 bases and J 4 bases; bases outside gene matches: 3. The CDR3 protein is CASSWTGGAYEQYF. The CDR3 coding sequence is TGTGCCAGCAGTTGGACAGGGGGCGCATACGAGCAGTACTTC.

This clonotype was observed a few times. The CDR3 coding sequence is TGTGCCAGCAGCCCGGACCAGGCGAGGACCTACGAGCAGTACTTC. It yields the protein CASSPDQARTYEQYF. V is TRBV7-2 and J is TRBJ2-7; D gene unclear. The CDR3 is 15 amino acids. Germline V gene lookup returns CDR1 SGHTA and CDR2 FQGNSA. V lost 5 bases, J lost 2 bases, and 16 bases lay in between.

In this sample, this clonotype turned up many times. The chain links TRBV20-1 to TRBJ2-7, with TRBD2 matching over 9 bases. Germline values: CDR1 DFQATT, CDR2 SNEGSKA (reference sequence). The junction had 5 bases not matched to a gene; V was cut back by 2 bases and J by 6 bases. The CDR3 extends over 13 amino acids. This CDR3 is CSARKAGGSEQYF. The DNA of the CDR3 is TGCAGTGCTAGAAAAGCGGGAGGCTCCGAGCAGTACTTC.

This clonotype was seen ten or more times. The V call is TRBV29-1, the J call TRBJ2-7; 9 bases fit TRBD1. CDR1 and CDR2 from the germline V gene are SQVTM and ANQGSEA. The CDR3 runs 14 residues. J gave up 2 bases and V 7 bases, and 9 bases lay outside the gene matches. CDR3 bases: TGCAGCGCTCCCCCGGGACAGGGACCCTACGAGCAGTACTTC. Encoded protein: CSAPPGQGPYEQYF.

The chain carries TRBV20-1 and TRBJ2-1; 8 nucleotides line up with TRBD2. Trimming at V came to 6 bases and at J to 7 bases, leaving 11 bases not matched to a gene. CDR1 and CDR2 (germline): DFQATT, SNEGSKA (reference sequence). CDR3 length equals 14 residues. CDR3 nucleotide sequence: TGCAGTGCCTCTTCCAGCGGGAGTTGGAATGAGCAGTTCTTC. Its protein is CSASSSGSWNEQFF.

This clonotype was observed a few times. The chain employs TRBV5-1 and TRBJ2-3; either TRBD1 or TRBD2 may supply D (5 bases each). The CDR3 is 13 amino acids. The germline gives CDR1 SGHRS, CDR2 YFSETQ. The V end lost 5 bases, the J end lost 2 bases, and 9 bases lay between the germline ends. The CDR3: CASRRDDTDTQYF. CDR3 DNA sequence: TGCGCCAGCAGGAGGGACGACACAGATACGCAGTATTTT.

The rearrangement links TRBV9 to TRBJ1-1; possible D gene TRBD1, 6 bases. The CDR3 runs to 13 residues. Trimming took 0 bases from V and 5 from J, leaving 8 bases between them. Per the germline V gene, CDR1 is SGDLS and CDR2 is YYNGEE. This CDR3 reads CASSVGQATEAFF. For the CDR3, the DNA is TGTGCCAGCAGCGTAGGACAGGCGACTGAAGCTTTCTTT. Full variable domain (rest looked up from reference TRBV9 and TRBJ1-1): DSGVTQTPKHLITATGQRVTLRCSPRSGDLSVYWYQQSLDQGLQFLIQYYNGEERAKGNILERFSAQQFPDLHSELNLSSLELGDSALYFCASSVGQATEAFFGQGTRLTVV.

V is TRBV7-9 and J is TRBJ1-1; D is undetermined. The V gene's germline CDR1 is SEHNR and CDR2 FQNEAQ (reference sequence). This CDR3 comprises 16 residues. The V end lost 5 bases, the J end lost 1 base, and 17 bases lay between the germline ends. The CDR3 loop reads CASSLRRVAKNTEAFF. The CDR3 DNA reads TGTGCCAGCAGCCTTAGACGGGTAGCGAAGAACACTGAAGCTTTCTTT.

The chain employs TRBV2 and TRBJ2-2, with D perhaps TRBD2 (5 bases). V was cut by 5 bases and J by 5 bases, with 15 bases left in between. The CDR3 runs to 15 residues. CDR1 is SNHLY and CDR2 is FYNNEI in the germline V gene. CDR3 in DNA: TGTGCCAGCAGTTGGGCTACTAGAGGAACCGGGGAGCTGTTTTTT. Protein sequence: CASSWATRGTGELFF.

On this clonotype itself: The germline gene is not matched at one end of the junction; a read error may be the cause. The V and J genes are TRBV7-3 and TRBJ2-6, with TRBD1 as a possible D gene (5 bases). Germline lookup yields CDR1 SGHTA and CDR2 FQGTGA. The length of the CDR3 is 16 residues. CDR3 in amino acids: CASSLTARSGANGLTF. The CDR3 coding sequence is TGTGCCAGCAGCTTAACAGCCCGCTCTGGGGCCAACGGCCTGACTTTC.

The chain uses TRBV20-1 and TRBJ2-1, with 7 bases lining up with TRBD2. V was pared by 0 bases and J by 7 bases, with 3 bases of the junction left unmatched. This CDR3 contains 13 residues. CDR1 is DFQATT and CDR2 is SNEGSKA in the germline V gene (reference sequence). CDR3 bases: TGCAGTGCTAGAGATTGGGGGGGAAATGAGCAGTTCTTC. Its protein is CSARDWGGNEQFF.

This clonotype was observed at least ten times. V gene TRBV4-3 combines with J gene TRBJ2-4; no firm D call. The V end was cut by 0 bases, the J end by 0 bases, with 9 bases between. Germline CDR1 LGHNA, CDR2 YSLEER. CDR3 length: 16 amino acids. This chain's CDR3 is CASSQDLGLAKNIQYF. The CDR3 region has the DNA TGCGCCAGCAGCCAAGACCTGGGCCTAGCCAAAAACATTCAGTACTTC.

This clonotype came up a few times. This sequence joins TRBV4-3 and TRBJ1-1; the match to TRBD1 covers 7 bases. The V segment lost 3 bases and the J segment 0 bases; nucleotides outside the gene matches: 4. Germline V gene sequence: CDR1 LGHNA, CDR2 YSLEER. The CDR3 covers 15 residues. CDR3 DNA sequence: TGCGCCAGCAGCCATGCGGACAGGTTGAACACTGAAGCTTTCTTT. Protein: CASSHADRLNTEAFF.

The CDR3 spells CASSSLGNIQYF. CDR3 bases: TGTGCCAGCAGTTCACTTGGGAACATTCAGTACTTC. The V gene is TRBV12-3 or TRBV12-4, the J gene TRBJ2-4; D is ambiguous. Trimming stripped 4 bases from V and 7 bases from J, with 8 bases between. The CDR3 is 12 amino acids.

CDR3 amino acids: CASSYPRERSTDTQYF. CDR3 nucleotides: TGTGCCAGCAGTTACCCCCGGGAGCGCAGTACAGATACGCAGTATTTT. This chain connects TRBV12-3 or TRBV12-4 to TRBJ2-3; a weak D match, TRBD2 (6 bases). The CDR3 length is 16 residues. V was pared by 4 bases and J by 3 bases, with 17 bases between.

There are a few counts of this clonotype. V gene TRBV20-1 combines with J gene TRBJ2-1; 11 bases line up with TRBD2. Trimming cost V 1 base and J 9 bases; bases outside gene matches: 11. The CDR3 length is 16 residues. CDR1 and CDR2 from the germline V gene are DFQATT and SNEGSKA (reference sequence). The CDR3 DNA reads TGCAGTGCTAGAGTCCGACTAGCGGGATTGCCAGTTGAGCAGTTCTTC. Translating it yields CSARVRLAGLPVEQFF.

This clonotype has only a few counts. The chain uses TRBV5-1 and TRBJ2-2; D perhaps matches TRBD1 (6 bases). CDR1 is SGHRS, CDR2 YFSETQ, per germline. V lost 4 bases, J lost 8 bases, and 18 bases lay in between. The CDR3 has 15 residues. The CDR3 sequence: CASSIRDTPRGELFF. In nucleotides, the CDR3 is TGCGCCAGCAGCATCCGGGACACTCCTAGAGGGGAGCTGTTTTTT.

The rearrangement links TRBV7-3 to TRBJ1-1, with 8 positions matching TRBD1. The V segment lost 1 base and the J segment 6 bases; nucleotides outside the gene matches: 7. This CDR3 is built from 15 residues. CDR1 and CDR2 from the germline V gene are SGHTA and FQGTGA. CDR3 region: CASSLRGQGASEAFF. The CDR3 DNA sequence: TGTGCCAGCAGCTTAAGAGGGCAGGGGGCGTCTGAAGCTTTCTTT.